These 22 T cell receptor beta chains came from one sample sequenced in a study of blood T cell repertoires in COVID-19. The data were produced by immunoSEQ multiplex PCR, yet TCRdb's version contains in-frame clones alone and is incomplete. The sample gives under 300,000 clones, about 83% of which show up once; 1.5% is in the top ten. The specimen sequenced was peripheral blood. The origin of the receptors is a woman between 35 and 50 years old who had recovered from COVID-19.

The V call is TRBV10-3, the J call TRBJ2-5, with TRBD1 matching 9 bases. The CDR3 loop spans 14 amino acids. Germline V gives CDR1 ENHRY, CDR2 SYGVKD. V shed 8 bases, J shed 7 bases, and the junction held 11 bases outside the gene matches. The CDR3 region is CAIGGGDRDGTQYF. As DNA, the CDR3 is TGTGCCATCGGCGGAGGGGACAGGGATGGGACCCAGTACTTC.

The CDR3 protein is CAISLQGTEAFF. In DNA, the CDR3 is TGTGCCATCAGTCTACAGGGGACTGAAGCTTTCTTT. The genes are TRBV10-3 and TRBJ1-1; 7 nucleotides match TRBD1. The V gene's germline CDR1 is ENHRY and CDR2 SYGVKD. The J segment lost 5 bases and the V segment lost 5 bases, leaving 2 bases of the junction unmatched. The length of the CDR3 is 12 residues.

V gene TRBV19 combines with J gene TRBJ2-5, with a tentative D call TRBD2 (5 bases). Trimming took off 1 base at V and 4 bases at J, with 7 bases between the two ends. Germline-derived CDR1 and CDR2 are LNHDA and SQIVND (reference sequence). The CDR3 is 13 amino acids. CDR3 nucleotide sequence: TGTGCCAGTAGTATAGCGGGGAGAGAGACCCAGTACTTC. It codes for CASSIAGRETQYF.

The CDR3 protein is CASSSTGLNTEAFF. Written as DNA, the CDR3 is TGTGCCAGCAGTTCTACAGGGTTGAACACTGAAGCTTTCTTT. This chain connects TRBV28 to TRBJ1-1, with D perhaps matching TRBD1 (6 bases). The CDR3 extends over 14 amino acids. The V gene lost 4 bases and the J gene lost 0 bases, with 9 bases spanning the gap. Germline V lookup: CDR1 MDHEN, CDR2 SYDVKM.

CDR3 region: CASSLGPVDPKYEQYF. In nucleotides, the CDR3 is TGTGCCAGCAGCTTGGGTCCGGTCGATCCTAAATACGAGCAGTACTTC. This rearrangement joins TRBV5-6 to TRBJ2-7, with no clear D. CDR3 size: 16 residues. Deletions cut 0 bases from V and 4 bases from J, with 17 bases between. CDR1 and CDR2 from the germline V gene are SGHDT and YYEEEE.

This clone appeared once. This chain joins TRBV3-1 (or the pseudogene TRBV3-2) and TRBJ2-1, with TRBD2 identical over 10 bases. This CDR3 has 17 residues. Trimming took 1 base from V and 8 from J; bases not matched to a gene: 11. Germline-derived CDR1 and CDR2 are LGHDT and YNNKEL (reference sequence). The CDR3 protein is CASSQGQRGGAKYEQFF. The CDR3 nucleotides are TGTGCCAGCAGCCAAGGGCAGCGGGGGGGCGCGAAATATGAGCAGTTCTTC.

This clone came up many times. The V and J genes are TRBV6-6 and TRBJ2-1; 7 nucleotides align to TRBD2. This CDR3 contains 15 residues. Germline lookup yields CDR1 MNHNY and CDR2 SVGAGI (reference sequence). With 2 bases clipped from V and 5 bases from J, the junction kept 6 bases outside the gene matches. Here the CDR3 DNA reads TGTGCCAGCAGTTACCGAGCGGGGAACGACAATGAGCAGTTCTTC. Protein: CASSYRAGNDNEQFF.

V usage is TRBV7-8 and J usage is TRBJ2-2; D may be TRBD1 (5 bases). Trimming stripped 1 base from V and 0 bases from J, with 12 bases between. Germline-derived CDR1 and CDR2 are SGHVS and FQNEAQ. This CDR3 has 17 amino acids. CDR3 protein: CASSLDGAAANTGELFF. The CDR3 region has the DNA TGTGCCAGCAGCTTAGATGGGGCGGCAGCGAACACCGGGGAGCTGTTTTTT.

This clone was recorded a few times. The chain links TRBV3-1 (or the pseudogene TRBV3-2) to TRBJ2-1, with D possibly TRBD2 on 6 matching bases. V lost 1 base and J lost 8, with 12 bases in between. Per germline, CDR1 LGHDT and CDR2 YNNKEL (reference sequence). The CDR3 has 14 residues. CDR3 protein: CASSQGPGAHEQFF. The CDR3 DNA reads TGTGCCAGCAGCCAAGGGCCGGGAGCCCATGAGCAGTTCTTC.

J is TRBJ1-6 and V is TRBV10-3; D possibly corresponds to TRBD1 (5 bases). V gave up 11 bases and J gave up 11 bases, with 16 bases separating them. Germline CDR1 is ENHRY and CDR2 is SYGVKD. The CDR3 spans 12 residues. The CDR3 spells CAAGGVGTPLHF. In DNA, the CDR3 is TGTGCCGCCGGGGGGGTAGGGACACCCCTCCACTTT.

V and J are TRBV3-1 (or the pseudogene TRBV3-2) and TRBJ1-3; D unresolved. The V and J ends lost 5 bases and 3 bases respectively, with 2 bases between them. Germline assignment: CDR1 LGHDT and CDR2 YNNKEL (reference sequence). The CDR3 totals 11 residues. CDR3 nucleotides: TGTGCCAGCAGCTATGGAAACACCATATATTTT. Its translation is CASSYGNTIYF.

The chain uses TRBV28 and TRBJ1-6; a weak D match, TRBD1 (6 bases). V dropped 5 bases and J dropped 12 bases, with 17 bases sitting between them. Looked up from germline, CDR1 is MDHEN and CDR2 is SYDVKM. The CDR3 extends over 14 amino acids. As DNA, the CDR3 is TGTGCCAGCAGTCTACTACAGGGTTTTAGACCCCTCCACTTT. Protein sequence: CASSLLQGFRPLHF.

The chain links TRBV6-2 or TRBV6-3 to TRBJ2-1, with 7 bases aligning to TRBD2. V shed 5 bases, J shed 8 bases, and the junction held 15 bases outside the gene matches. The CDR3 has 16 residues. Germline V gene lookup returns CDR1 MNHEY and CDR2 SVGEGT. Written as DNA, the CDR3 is TGTGCCAGCAGTCCACACGGGGAGCGGGGAAGGGATGAGCAGTTCTTC. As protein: CASSPHGERGRDEQFF.

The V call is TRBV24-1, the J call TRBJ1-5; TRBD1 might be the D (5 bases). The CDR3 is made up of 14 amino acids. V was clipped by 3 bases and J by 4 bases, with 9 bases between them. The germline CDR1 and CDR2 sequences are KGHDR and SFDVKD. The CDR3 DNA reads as TGTGCCACCAGTGATAGTGACAGAAATCAGCCCCAGCATTTT. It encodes CATSDSDRNQPQHF.

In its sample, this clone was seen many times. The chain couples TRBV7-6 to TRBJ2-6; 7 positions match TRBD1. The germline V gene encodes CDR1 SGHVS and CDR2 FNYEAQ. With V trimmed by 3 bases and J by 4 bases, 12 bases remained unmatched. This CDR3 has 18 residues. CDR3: CASSFRTGVGLGANVLTF. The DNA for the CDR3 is TGTGCCAGCAGCTTCCGGACAGGAGTGGGCCTCGGGGCCAACGTCCTGACTTTC.

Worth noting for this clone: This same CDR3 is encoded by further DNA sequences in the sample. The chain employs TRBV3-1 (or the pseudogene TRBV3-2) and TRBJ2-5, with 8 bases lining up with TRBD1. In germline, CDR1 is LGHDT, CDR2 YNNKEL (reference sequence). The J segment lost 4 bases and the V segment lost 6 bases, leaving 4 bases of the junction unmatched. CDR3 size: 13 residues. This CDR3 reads CASSRQGLETQYF. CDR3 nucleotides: TGTGCCAGCAGTCGACAGGGGCTAGAGACCCAGTACTTC.

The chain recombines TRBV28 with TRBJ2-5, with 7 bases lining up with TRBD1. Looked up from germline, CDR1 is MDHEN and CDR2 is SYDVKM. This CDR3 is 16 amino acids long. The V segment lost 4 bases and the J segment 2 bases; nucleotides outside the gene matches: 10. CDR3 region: CASSSQTGHLQETQYF. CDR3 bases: TGTGCCAGCAGTTCCCAGACAGGGCACCTTCAAGAGACCCAGTACTTC.

The CDR3 DNA follows: TGTGCCTACAGGGGCGACAGGGGAGGGCACGAGCAGTACTTC. It specifies CAYRGDRGGHEQYF. V is TRBV6-5 and J is TRBJ2-7; tentative D call: TRBD1 (8 bases). CDR3 length: 14 amino acids. Germline V gene sequence: CDR1 MNHEY, CDR2 SVGAGI. V lost 11 bases to trimming and J lost 5 bases, with 22 bases between them.

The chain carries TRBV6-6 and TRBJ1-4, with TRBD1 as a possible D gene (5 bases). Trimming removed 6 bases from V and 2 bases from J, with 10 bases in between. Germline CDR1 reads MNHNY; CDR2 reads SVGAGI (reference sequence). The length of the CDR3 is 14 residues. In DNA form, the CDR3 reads TGTGCCAGCAGGGCAGGGTATACTAATGAAAAACTGTTTTTT. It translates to CASRAGYTNEKLFF.

The CDR3 DNA reads TGCAGCGTTAGGTTATCGACTCGTGGGACAGCTTATGGCTACACCTTC. It codes for CSVRLSTRGTAYGYTF. V usage is TRBV29-1 and J usage is TRBJ1-2, with 7 bases fitting TRBD1. Germline CDR1 is SQVTM and CDR2 is ANQGSEA. The ends lost 5 bases at V and 5 bases at J; junction bases unmatched: 17. This CDR3 contains 16 residues.

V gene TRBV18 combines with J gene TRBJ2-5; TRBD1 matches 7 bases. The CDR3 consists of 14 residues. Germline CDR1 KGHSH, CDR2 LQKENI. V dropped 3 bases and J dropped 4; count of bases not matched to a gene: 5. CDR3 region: CASSPWTGRETQYF. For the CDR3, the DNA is TGTGCCAGCTCACCTTGGACAGGTAGAGAGACCCAGTACTTC.

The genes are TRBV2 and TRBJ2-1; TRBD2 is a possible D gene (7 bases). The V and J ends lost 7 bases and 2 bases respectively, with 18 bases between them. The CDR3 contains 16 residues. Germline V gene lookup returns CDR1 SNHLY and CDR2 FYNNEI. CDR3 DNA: TGTGCCAGCAAGCTCCCTGGCGGGGGCGCCTACAATGAGCAGTTCTTC. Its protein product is CASKLPGGGAYNEQFF.